This entry is about one T cell receptor (beta chain). The V and J ends lost 2 bases and 0 bases respectively, with 8 bases between them. Germline V gene lookup returns CDR1 SGHRS and CDR2 YFSETQ. There are 15 residues in the CDR3. These data originate in a study of blood T cell repertoires in COVID-19. Study background: From T cells, B-cell-depleted T cells, or PBMCs came the material, which was cDNA or gDNA.

TCRdb keeps only in-frame clones here, not all; method: immunoSEQ multiplex PCR. Counted here are about 200,000 clones, around nine tenths occurring once; the ten biggest clones make up 5% to 6.5%. The chain carries TRBV5-1 and TRBJ1-4, with D unclear. Sequenced: peripheral blood. This TCR was recovered from a man in his forties or fifties with active or convalescent COVID-19. The CDR3 loop reads CASSFNSSTNEKLFF. The CDR3, as DNA: TGCGCCAGCAGCTTCAACAGCTCAACTAATGAAAAACTGTTTTTT. The full variable domain, its missing parts supplied by reference TRBV5-1 and TRBJ1-4, is KAGVTQTPRYLIKTRGQQVTLSCSPISGHRSVSWYQQTPGQGLQFLFEYFSETQRNKGNFPGRFSGRQFSNSRSEMNVSTLELGDSALYLCASSFNSSTNEKLFFGSGTQLSVL.